The T cell receptor beta chain described here comes from a study of blood T cells in healthy people across ages. Study results and caveats: As age increased, TCR beta diversity per million T cells fell in a roughly linear fashion.

This clonotype was counted at least ten times. Its antigen is not known. Germline V CDR1 and CDR2: SQVTM, ANQGSEA. V shed 4 bases, J shed 5 bases, and the junction held 7 bases outside the gene matches. This CDR3 is built from 13 residues. Healthy Russian Caucasian donors spanned ages about 6 to 100 years. Primed by a sample-barcoded 5' primer and a J-beta primer mix, a second PCR proceeded for about 7 to 11 cycles. TCRdb reprocessed the 5' RACE reads via MiXCR and lists one record per CDR3 protein. This table holds roughly 800,000 distinct CDR3 sequences, 25% found once. These data were also reused for a study on T cells of mothers and their children.

Sequenced material: blood. This clonotype originated in a boy aged 5 to 17 in good health. This rearrangement joins TRBV29-1 to TRBJ2-5; 7 bases match TRBD2. The CDR3 protein is CSVGTVGRETQYF. As DNA, the CDR3 is TGCAGCGTTGGGACGGTCGGGAGGGAGACCCAGTACTTC.